This T cell receptor beta chain was observed in a study of T-cell memory formation after mild COVID-19. This clonotype was observed once. The junction differs from germline at one of its ends, possibly a read error. The CDR3 length is 16 residues. The germline CDR1 and CDR2 sequences are SEHNR and FQNEAQ (reference sequence). TCRdb ran MiXCR on the 5' RACE reads and lists one entry per CDR3 protein. The table lists 390,000 or so distinct CDR3 sequences, about a sixth of them singletons, with about 22% in the top ten. Specimen: PBMCs or a T cell subset sorted from them (not recorded which). The chain employs TRBV7-9 and TRBJ2-3; D assignment may be TRBD1 or TRBD2 (6 bases each). The sequence came from a man between 18 and 35 years old who had mild COVID-19 (a few samples of this study predate the infection). Cell type and time point are not known. The CDR3 sequence: CASSLVPGDNTDTKYF. Written as DNA, the CDR3 is TGTGCCAGCAGCTTAGTGCCGGGGGACAACACAGATACGAAGTATTTT.